This T cell receptor beta chain was captured in a study of blood T cell repertoires in COVID-19. About the research overall: From the United States, Italy and Spain came samples of acute and convalescent COVID-19.

CDR1 and CDR2 from the germline V gene are SGHAT and FQNNGV. The CDR3 covers 14 residues. J gave up 5 bases and V 0 bases, and 0 bases lay outside the gene matches. Per the original data handling: It was from reference gene primer amplification that nucleated cell counts were estimated. Sequencing used immunoSEQ multiplex PCR; TCRdb keeps in-frame clones, though not all of them. D and trimming come from the DNA, and the V and J calls and clone size come from that table. The sample shows around 140,000 clones, about 77% of them seen only once. The source of this sequence is a woman between 50 and 59 years old with active or convalescent COVID-19. The chain couples TRBV11-2 to TRBJ2-2, with 7 bases aligning to TRBD2. The source material was peripheral blood. Here the CDR3 DNA reads TGTGCCAGCAGCTTAGAAGCGGGGACCGGGGAGCTGTTTTTT. Its protein is CASSLEAGTGELFF.